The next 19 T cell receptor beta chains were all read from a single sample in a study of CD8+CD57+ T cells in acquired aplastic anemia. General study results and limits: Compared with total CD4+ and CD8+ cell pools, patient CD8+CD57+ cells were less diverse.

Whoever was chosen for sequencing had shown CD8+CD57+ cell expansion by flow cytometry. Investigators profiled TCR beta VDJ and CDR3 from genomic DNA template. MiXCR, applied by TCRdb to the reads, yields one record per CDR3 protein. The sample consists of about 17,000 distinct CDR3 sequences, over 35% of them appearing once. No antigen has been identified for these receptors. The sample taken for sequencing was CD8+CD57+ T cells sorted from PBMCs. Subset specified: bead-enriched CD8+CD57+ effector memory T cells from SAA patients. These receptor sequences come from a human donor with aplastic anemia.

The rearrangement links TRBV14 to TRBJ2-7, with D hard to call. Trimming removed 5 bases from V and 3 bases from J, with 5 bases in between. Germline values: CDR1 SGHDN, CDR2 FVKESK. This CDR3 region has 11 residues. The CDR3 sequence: CASSFHYEQYF. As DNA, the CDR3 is TGTGCCAGCAGCTTCCACTACGAGCAGTACTTC.

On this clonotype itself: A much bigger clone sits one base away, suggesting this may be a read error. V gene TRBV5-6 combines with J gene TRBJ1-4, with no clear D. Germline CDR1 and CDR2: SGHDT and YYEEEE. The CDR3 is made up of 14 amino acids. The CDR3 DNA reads TGTGCCAGCAACTTGTCGGATTTTGGTGAAAAACTGTTTTTT. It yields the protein CASNLSDFGEKLFF.

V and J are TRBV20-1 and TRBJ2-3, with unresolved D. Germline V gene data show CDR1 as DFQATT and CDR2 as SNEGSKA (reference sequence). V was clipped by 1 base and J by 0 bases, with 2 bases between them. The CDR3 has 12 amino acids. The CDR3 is CSARGSTDTQYF. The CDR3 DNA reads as TGCAGTGCTAGAGGCAGCACAGATACGCAGTATTTT.

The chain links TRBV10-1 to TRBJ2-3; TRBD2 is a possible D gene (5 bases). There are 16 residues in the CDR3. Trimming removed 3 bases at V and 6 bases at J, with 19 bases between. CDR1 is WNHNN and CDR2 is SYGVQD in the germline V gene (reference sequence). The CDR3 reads CASSDSGTAREDTQYF. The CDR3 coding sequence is TGCGCCAGCAGTGATTCGGGAACCGCTCGAGAGGATACGCAGTATTTT.

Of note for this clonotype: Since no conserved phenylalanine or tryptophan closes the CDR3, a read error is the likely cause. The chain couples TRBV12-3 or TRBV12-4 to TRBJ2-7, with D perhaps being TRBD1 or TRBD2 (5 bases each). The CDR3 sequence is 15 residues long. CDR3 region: CDSSSIGTGNYEQYI. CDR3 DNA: TGTGACAGTAGTTCTATAGGGACCGGTAACTACGAGCAGTACATC.

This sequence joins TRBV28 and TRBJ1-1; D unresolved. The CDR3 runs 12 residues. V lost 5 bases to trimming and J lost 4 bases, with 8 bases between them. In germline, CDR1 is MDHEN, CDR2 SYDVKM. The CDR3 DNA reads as TGTGCCAGCAGTCCCTGGTCCACTGAAGCTTTCTTT. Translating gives CASSPWSTEAFF.

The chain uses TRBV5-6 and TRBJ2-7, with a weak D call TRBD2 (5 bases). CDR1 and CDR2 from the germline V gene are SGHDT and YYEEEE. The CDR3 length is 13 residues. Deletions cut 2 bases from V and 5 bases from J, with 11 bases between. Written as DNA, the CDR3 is TGTGCCAGCAGCTTACCACTAGGCCACGAGCAGTACGTC. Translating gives CASSLPLGHEQYV.

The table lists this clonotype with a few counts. The DNA of the CDR3 is TGCAGTGCTCCTACTTCGGGGGGGGCCGGGATATTCGGGGAGCTGTTTTTT. It translates to CSAPTSGGAGIFGELFF. V is TRBV20-1 and J is TRBJ2-2, with 8 bases aligning to TRBD2. Germline CDR1 reads DFQATT; CDR2 reads SNEGSKA (reference sequence). J was trimmed by 7 bases and V by 5 bases; bases with no gene match: 18. The CDR3 has 17 residues.

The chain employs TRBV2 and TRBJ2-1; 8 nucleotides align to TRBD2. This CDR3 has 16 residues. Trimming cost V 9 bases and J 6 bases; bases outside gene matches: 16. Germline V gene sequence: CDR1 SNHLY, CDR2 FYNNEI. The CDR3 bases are TGTGCCAGGAGAGGGGTTTTAAACGGGGGGGCCAATGAGCAGTTCTTC. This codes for CARRGVLNGGANEQFF.

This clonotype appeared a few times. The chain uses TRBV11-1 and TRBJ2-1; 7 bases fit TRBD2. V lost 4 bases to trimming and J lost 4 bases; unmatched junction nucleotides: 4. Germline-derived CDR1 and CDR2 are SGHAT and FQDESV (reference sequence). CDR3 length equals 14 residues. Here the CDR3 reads CASSSRGGYNEQFF. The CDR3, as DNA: TGTGCCAGCAGCTCACGCGGGGGATACAATGAGCAGTTCTTC.

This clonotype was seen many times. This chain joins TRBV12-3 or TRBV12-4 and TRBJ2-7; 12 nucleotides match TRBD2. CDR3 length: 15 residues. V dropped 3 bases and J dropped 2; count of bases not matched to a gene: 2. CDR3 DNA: TGTGCCAGCAGTTTTCTAGCGGGGGGGCCCTACGAGCAGTACTTC. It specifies CASSFLAGGPYEQYF.

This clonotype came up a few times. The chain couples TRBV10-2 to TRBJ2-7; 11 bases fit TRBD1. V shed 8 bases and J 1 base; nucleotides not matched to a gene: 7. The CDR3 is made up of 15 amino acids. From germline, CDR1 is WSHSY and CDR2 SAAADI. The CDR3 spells CASGQGAPLSYEQYV. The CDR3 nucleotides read TGCGCCAGCGGACAGGGGGCACCGCTTTCCTACGAGCAGTACGTC.

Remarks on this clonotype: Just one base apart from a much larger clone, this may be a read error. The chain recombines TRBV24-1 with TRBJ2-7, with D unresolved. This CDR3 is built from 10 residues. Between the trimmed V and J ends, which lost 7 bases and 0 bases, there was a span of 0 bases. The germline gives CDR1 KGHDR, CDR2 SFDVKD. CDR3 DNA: TGTGCCACCAGCTCCTACGAGCAGTACTTC. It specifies CATSSYEQYF.

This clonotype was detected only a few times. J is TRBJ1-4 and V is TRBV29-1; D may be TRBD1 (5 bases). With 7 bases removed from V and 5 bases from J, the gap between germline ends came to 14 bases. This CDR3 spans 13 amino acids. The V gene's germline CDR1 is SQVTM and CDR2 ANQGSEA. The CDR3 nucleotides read TGCAGCGCTGGAGGGGCAGCGAATGAAAAACTGTTTTTT. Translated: CSAGGAANEKLFF.

CDR3 amino acids: CASGLSLYSLSTDTQYF. The DNA for the CDR3 is TGTGCTAGTGGTTTGTCCCTTTACAGTTTGAGCACAGATACGCAGTATTTT. This chain uses TRBV12-5 with TRBJ2-3; D is ambiguous. This CDR3 spans 17 amino acids. V lost 2 bases and J 0 bases, leaving 15 bases between the germline ends. CDR1 is LGHNT, CDR2 FRNRAP, per germline.

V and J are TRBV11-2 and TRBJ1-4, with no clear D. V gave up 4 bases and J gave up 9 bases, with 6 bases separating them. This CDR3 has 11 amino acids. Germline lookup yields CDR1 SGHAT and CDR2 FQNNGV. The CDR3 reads CASSSLQKLFF. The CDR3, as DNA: TGTGCCAGCAGCTCTCTCCAAAAACTGTTTTTT. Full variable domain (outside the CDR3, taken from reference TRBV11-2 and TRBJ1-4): EAGVAQSPRYKIIEKRQSVAFWCNPISGHATLYWYQQILGQGPKLLIQFQNNGVVDDSQLPKDRFSAERLKGVDSTLKIQPAKLEDSAVYLCASSSLQKLFFGSGTQLSVL.

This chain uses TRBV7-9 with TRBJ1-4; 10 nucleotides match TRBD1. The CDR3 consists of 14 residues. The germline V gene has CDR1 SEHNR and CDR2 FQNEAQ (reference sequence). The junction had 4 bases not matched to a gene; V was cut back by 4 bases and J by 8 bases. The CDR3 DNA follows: TGTGCCAGCAGCTCCCGGGACAGGGGCGAAAAACTGTTTTTT. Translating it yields CASSSRDRGEKLFF. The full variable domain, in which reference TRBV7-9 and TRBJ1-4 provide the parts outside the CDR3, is DTGVSQNPRHKITKRGQNVTFRCDPISEHNRLYWYRQTLGQGPEFLTYFQNEAQLEKSRLLSDRFSAERPKGSFSTLEIQRTEQGDSAMYLCASSSRDRGEKLFFGSGTQLSVL.

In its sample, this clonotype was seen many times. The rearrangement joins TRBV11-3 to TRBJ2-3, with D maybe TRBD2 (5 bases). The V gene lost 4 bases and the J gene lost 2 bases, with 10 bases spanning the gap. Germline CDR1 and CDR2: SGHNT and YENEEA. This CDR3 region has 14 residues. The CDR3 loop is CASSSRGSTDTQYF. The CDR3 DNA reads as TGTGCCAGCAGCTCCCGCGGGTCCACAGATACGCAGTATTTT.

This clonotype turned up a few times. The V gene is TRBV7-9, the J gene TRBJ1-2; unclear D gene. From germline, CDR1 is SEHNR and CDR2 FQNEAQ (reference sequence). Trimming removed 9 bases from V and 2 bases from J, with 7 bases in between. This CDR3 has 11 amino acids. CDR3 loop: CASGPNYGYTF. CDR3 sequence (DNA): TGTGCCAGTGGTCCCAACTATGGCTACACCTTC. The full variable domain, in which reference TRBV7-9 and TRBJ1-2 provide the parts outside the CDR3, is DTGVSQNPRHKITKRGQNVTFRCDPISEHNRLYWYRQTLGQGPEFLTYFQNEAQLEKSRLLSDRFSAERPKGSFSTLEIQRTEQGDSAMYLCASGPNYGYTFGSGTRLTVV.